This record concerns one T cell receptor (beta chain) sequence. This sample stems from a study of blood T cells in healthy people across ages. Next came a second PCR, run for about 6 to 11 cycles, which used a sample-barcoded 5' primer along with a J-beta primer mix. TCRdb ran MiXCR on the 5' RACE reads and lists one entry per CDR3 protein. This table has approximately 940,000 distinct CDR3 sequences, roughly 52% appearing once. The CDR3 length is 13 residues. The germline V gene has CDR1 KGHDR and CDR2 SFDVKD. V was pared by 10 bases and J by 2 bases, with 13 bases between. The specimen was blood. This receptor was taken from a young man in good health. The V and J genes are TRBV24-1 and TRBJ2-5, with TRBD1 as a possible D gene (6 bases). The CDR3 DNA sequence: TGTGCCACTCAACCTACAGGGCAAGAGACCCAGTACTTC. Translated, it gives CATQPTGQETQYF.